Listed here are 32 T cell receptor beta chains from one sample, sequenced in a study of monozygotic twins with inflammatory bowel disease. Following a re-call of the 5' RACE reads, TCRdb has one entry per CDR3 protein and lacks DNA. The sample has some 450,000 distinct CDR3 sequences. The specimen was blood. These TCRs come from a human donor with ulcerative colitis or Crohn's disease, or a healthy co-twin of an affected twin (not recorded which).

This chain joins TRBV3-1 and TRBJ1-2; TCRdb gives TRBD1 as the D gene, but with no DNA this cannot be confirmed. The germline CDR1 and CDR2 sequences are LGHDT and YNNKEL (reference sequence). This CDR3 spans 14 amino acids. The CDR3 here is CASSLHQGVQGYTF. The whole variable domain, remainder taken from reference TRBV3-1 and TRBJ1-2, is DTAVSQTPKYLVTQMGNDKSIKCEQNLGHDTMYWYKQDSKKFLKIMFSYNNKELIINETVPNRFSPKSPDKAHLNLHINSLELGDSAVYFCASSLHQGVQGYTFGSGTRLTVV.

The chain has TRBV15 and TRBJ2-3; TCRdb outputs TRBD2, but without DNA this stays unchecked. This CDR3 is built from 17 residues. CDR1 LNHNV and CDR2 YYDKDF come from the germline V gene (reference sequence). The chain's CDR3 is CATSRDSSGKLADTQYF. Variable domain in full (rest from reference TRBV15 and TRBJ2-3): DAMVIQNPRYQVTQFGKPVTLSCSQTLNHNVMYWYQQKSSQAPKLLFHYYDKDFNNEADTPDNFQSRRPNTSFCFLDIRSPGLGDTAMYLCATSRDSSGKLADTQYFGPGTRLTVL.

V usage is TRBV7-9 and J usage is TRBJ2-1; TCRdb's D call of TRBD2 is untestable without DNA. This CDR3 has 15 amino acids. Per the germline V gene, CDR1 is SEHNR and CDR2 is FQNEAQ (reference sequence). CDR3 amino acids: CASSLGSGRTDEQFF. The full variable domain, completed using reference TRBV7-9 and TRBJ2-1, is DTGVSQNPRHKITKRGQNVTFRCDPISEHNRLYWYRQTLGQGPEFLTYFQNEAQLEKSRLLSDRFSAERPKGSFSTLEIQRTEQGDSAMYLCASSLGSGRTDEQFFGPGTRLTVL.

The chain recombines TRBV15 with TRBJ2-1. Germline assignment: CDR1 LNHNV and CDR2 YYDKDF (reference sequence). The CDR3 runs 13 residues. This chain's CDR3 is CATSRTTGNEQFF.

This chain joins TRBV7-9 and TRBJ2-5. The CDR3 contains 13 residues. Looked up from germline, CDR1 is SEHNR and CDR2 is FQNEAQ (reference sequence). The CDR3 sequence: CASRHRSQETQYF.

This chain links TRBV6-5 with TRBJ1-1; TCRdb's D gene call, TRBD1, goes unchecked for lack of DNA. Germline CDR1 MNHEY, CDR2 SVGAGI. The length of the CDR3 is 15 residues. Here the CDR3 reads CASSYWGDRGTEAFF.

The chain uses TRBV6-1 and TRBJ1-4; TCRdb's D call of TRBD1 is untestable without DNA. CDR3 size: 15 residues. Germline values: CDR1 MNHNS, CDR2 SASEGT. CDR3 in amino acids: CASSAPGHVGEKLFF.

This chain uses TRBV18 with TRBJ2-5; TCRdb picks TRBD1, but there is no DNA to check that call. The CDR3 runs to 15 residues. In germline, CDR1 is KGHSH, CDR2 LQKENI. The CDR3 here is CASSPWDRGRETQYF.

The genes are TRBV21-1 and TRBJ2-1; the D gene TCRdb calls, TRBD1, cannot be checked with no DNA. TRBV21-1 represents a pseudogene. The CDR3 sequence is 16 residues long. CDR3 sequence reads: CASSKAQGVRPNEQFF.

V and J are TRBV28 and TRBJ2-1; TCRdb lists TRBD2, though no DNA is available to test this call. The CDR3 has 16 amino acids. CDR1 is MDHEN and CDR2 is SYDVKM in the germline V gene. The CDR3 reads CASSSLAGSSYNEQFF.

The CDR3 here is CASSLWAGRETQYF. The genes are TRBV12-3 or TRBV12-4 and TRBJ2-5; no DNA is available, so the TRBD1 call from TCRdb remains unchecked. The CDR3 sequence is 14 residues long.

The CDR3 region is CASSQDPWTGNTGELFF. This chain uses TRBV14 with TRBJ2-2; TCRdb returns TRBD1, unconfirmable since there is no DNA. This CDR3 comprises 17 residues. The germline V gene encodes CDR1 SGHDN and CDR2 FVKESK.

CDR3 protein: CASSDTTGTEQYF. V is TRBV2 and J is TRBJ2-7; TCRdb's D call, TRBD1, is unchecked because there is no DNA. CDR1 SNHLY and CDR2 FYNNEI come from the germline V gene. The CDR3 is 13 residues long. The whole variable domain, remainder taken from reference TRBV2 and TRBJ2-7, is EPEVTQTPSHQVTQMGQEVILRCVPISNHLYFYWYRQILGQKVEFLVSFYNNEISEKSEIFDDQFSVERPDGSNFTLKIRSTKLEDSAMYFCASSDTTGTEQYFGPGTRLTVT.

This chain connects TRBV3-1 to TRBJ2-7; TCRdb names TRBD1, which stays unverified in the absence of DNA. The CDR3 spans 14 residues. Germline CDR1 LGHDT, CDR2 YNNKEL (reference sequence). This CDR3 is CASSQIGGIYEQYF.

The V call is TRBV5-4, the J call TRBJ1-2; without DNA, the TCRdb call of TRBD1 cannot be checked. The length of the CDR3 is 14 residues. The germline gives CDR1 SGHNT, CDR2 YYREEE (reference sequence). Here the CDR3 reads CASSGGQPNYGYTF.

The rearrangement uses TRBV19 and TRBJ2-1; TCRdb calls TRBD2, which cannot be checked without DNA. Germline V gene lookup returns CDR1 LNHDA and CDR2 SQIVND (reference sequence). This CDR3 has 15 amino acids. The CDR3 protein is CASSITSGGANEQFF.

This CDR3 reads CASSREGYTEAFF. The chain combines TRBV4-3 with TRBJ1-1. The germline gives CDR1 LGHNA, CDR2 YSLEER. The CDR3 loop spans 13 amino acids.

The chain recombines TRBV27 with TRBJ1-2; the TCRdb call, TRBD1, lacks DNA for checking. CDR3 length: 14 amino acids. Looked up from germline, CDR1 is MNHEY and CDR2 is SMNVEV (reference sequence). The CDR3 sequence is CASRKGQEYYGYTF.

The chain couples TRBV19 to TRBJ2-1; there is no DNA to check the TCRdb D call of TRBD2. This CDR3 is built from 15 residues. Germline assignment: CDR1 LNHDA and CDR2 SQIVND (reference sequence). CDR3 sequence reads: CASRGASGIYNEQFF.

The V and J genes are TRBV20-1 and TRBJ2-1; TCRdb selects TRBD1, and the lack of DNA leaves this call unchecked. Germline loops: CDR1 DFQATT, CDR2 SNEGSKA (reference sequence). CDR3 length: 13 residues. The CDR3 protein is CSARDPPGDRVVF.

The chain links TRBV3-1 to TRBJ2-5; without DNA, the TCRdb call of TRBD2 cannot be checked. CDR1 and CDR2 (germline): LGHDT, YNNKEL (reference sequence). CDR3 length: 16 amino acids. The CDR3 spells CASSLRTSGGQETQYF.

The genes are TRBV5-1 and TRBJ1-4. Germline CDR1 is SGHRS and CDR2 is YFSETQ. The CDR3 loop spans 15 amino acids. CDR3 residues: CASSFGESPNEKLFF.

This chain uses TRBV6-5 with TRBJ2-1. The CDR3 loop spans 16 amino acids. Germline V gives CDR1 MNHEY, CDR2 SVGAGI. The CDR3 loop is CASRYDVSTSYNEQFF.

V and J are TRBV7-2 and TRBJ2-1. The germline gives CDR1 SGHTA, CDR2 FQGNSA. This CDR3 is 12 amino acids long. CDR3 region: CASSLNKLGQFF.

The V call is TRBV20-1, the J call TRBJ2-1. The V gene's germline CDR1 is DFQATT and CDR2 SNEGSKA (reference sequence). There are 14 residues in the CDR3. CDR3 region: CSARDEADQWEQFF.

The genes are TRBV30 and TRBJ2-1; TCRdb proposes TRBD1, but this gene call is untestable without DNA. Germline values: CDR1 GTSNPN, CDR2 SVGIG (reference sequence). The CDR3 loop spans 16 amino acids. This CDR3 reads CALQGASSQSYNEQFF.

The CDR3 sequence: CASSWTGLSYNEQFF. The chain has TRBV5-1 and TRBJ2-1; absent DNA, TCRdb's TRBD1 call cannot be checked. This CDR3 has 15 residues. Germline CDR1 SGHRS, CDR2 YFSETQ. Full variable domain (missing parts from reference TRBV5-1 and TRBJ2-1): KAGVTQTPRYLIKTRGQQVTLSCSPISGHRSVSWYQQTPGQGLQFLFEYFSETQRNKGNFPGRFSGRQFSNSRSEMNVSTLELGDSALYLCASSWTGLSYNEQFFGPGTRLTVL.

The chain is built from TRBV4-1 and TRBJ2-2. Germline V CDR1 and CDR2: MGHRA, YSYEKL. The CDR3 sequence is 14 residues long. The CDR3 loop is CASSHAGWTGELFF.

This chain connects TRBV10-2 to TRBJ2-3; TCRdb calls TRBD2, which cannot be checked without DNA. The CDR3 is made up of 14 amino acids. Germline-derived CDR1 and CDR2 are WSHSY and SAAADI. CDR3 protein: CASSPGLVEDTQYF.

The rearrangement links TRBV12-5 to TRBJ2-1. CDR1 is LGHNT and CDR2 is FRNRAP in the germline V gene. CDR3 size: 13 residues. The CDR3 is CASGSFIFNEQFF.

The chain combines TRBV20-1 with TRBJ2-3; TCRdb selects TRBD1, and the lack of DNA leaves this call unchecked. This CDR3 region has 14 residues. Germline CDR1 and CDR2: DFQATT and SNEGSKA (reference sequence). CDR3: CSAPKTGGTDTQYF.

The V gene is TRBV29-1, the J gene TRBJ2-2. CDR1 SQVTM and CDR2 ANQGSEA come from the germline V gene. CDR3 length equals 12 residues. CDR3 residues: CSVENLRRELFF.